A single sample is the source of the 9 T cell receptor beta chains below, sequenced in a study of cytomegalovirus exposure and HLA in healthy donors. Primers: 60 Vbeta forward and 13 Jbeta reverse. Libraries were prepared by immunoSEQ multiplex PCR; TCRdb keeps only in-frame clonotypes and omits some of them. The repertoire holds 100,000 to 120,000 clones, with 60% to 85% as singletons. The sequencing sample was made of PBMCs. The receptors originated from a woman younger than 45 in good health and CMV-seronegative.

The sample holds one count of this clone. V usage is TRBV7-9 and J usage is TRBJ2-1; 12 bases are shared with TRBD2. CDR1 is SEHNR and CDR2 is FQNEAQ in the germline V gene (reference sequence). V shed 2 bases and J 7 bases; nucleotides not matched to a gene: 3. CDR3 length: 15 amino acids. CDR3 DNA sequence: TGTGCCAGCAGCTTAATCGGACTAGCGGGAAATGAGCAGTTCTTC. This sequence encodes CASSLIGLAGNEQFF.

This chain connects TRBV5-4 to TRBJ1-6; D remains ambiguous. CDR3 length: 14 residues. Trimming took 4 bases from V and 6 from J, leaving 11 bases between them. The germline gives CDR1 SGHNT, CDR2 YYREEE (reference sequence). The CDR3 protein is CASSREAPNSPLHF. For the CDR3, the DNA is TGTGCCAGCAGCCGGGAGGCCCCTAATTCACCCCTCCACTTT.

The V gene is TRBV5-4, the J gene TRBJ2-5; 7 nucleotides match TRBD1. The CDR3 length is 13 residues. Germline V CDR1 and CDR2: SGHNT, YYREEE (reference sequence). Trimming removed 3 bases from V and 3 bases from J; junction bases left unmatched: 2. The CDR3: CASSWGTEETQYF. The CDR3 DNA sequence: TGTGCCAGCAGCTGGGGGACAGAAGAGACCCAGTACTTC.

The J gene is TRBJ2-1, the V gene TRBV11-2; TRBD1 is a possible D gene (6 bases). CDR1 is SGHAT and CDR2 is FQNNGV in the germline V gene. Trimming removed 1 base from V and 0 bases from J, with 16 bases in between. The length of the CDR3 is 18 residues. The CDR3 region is CASSLGIVGASSYNEQFF. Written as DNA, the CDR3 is TGTGCCAGCAGCTTAGGAATAGTGGGGGCCAGCTCCTACAATGAGCAGTTCTTC.

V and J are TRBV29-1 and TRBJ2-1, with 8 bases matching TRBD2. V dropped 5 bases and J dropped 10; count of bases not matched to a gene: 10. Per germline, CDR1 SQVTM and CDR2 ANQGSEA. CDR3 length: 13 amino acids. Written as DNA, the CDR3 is TGCAGCGTTAGCGGGGGAGACTTAGGCGAGCAGTTCTTC. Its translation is CSVSGGDLGEQFF.

The chain's CDR3 is CASSDRSPLHF. The CDR3 DNA follows: TGTGCCAGCAGTGATCGGTCACCCCTCCACTTT. The chain employs TRBV6-1 and TRBJ1-6; no firm D call. Trimming left V 3 bases short and J 10 bases short, with 4 bases between. Germline CDR1 and CDR2: MNHNS and SASEGT. The length of the CDR3 is 11 residues.

The chain's CDR3 is CASSQDKNTQYF. In DNA form, the CDR3 reads TGTGCCAGCAGCCAGGACAAAAATACGCAGTATTTT. The rearrangement links TRBV6-5 to TRBJ2-3; possible D gene TRBD1, 5 bases. CDR3 length: 12 residues. Germline V gene sequence: CDR1 MNHEY, CDR2 SVGAGI. The V and J ends lost 6 bases and 7 bases respectively, with 11 bases between them.

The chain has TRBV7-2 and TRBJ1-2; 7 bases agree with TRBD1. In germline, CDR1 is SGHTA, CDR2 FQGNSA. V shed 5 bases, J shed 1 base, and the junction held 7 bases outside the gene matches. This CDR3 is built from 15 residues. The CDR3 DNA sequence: TGTGCCAGCAGCCCCACGGGACAGAGTAACTATGGCTACACCTTC. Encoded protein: CASSPTGQSNYGYTF.

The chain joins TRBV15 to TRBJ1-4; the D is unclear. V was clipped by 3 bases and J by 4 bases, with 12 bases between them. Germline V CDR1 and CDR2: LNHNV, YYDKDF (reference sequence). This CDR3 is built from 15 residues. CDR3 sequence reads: CATSREGGNNEKLFF. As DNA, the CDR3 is TGTGCCACCAGCAGGGAAGGCGGGAATAATGAAAAACTGTTTTTT.